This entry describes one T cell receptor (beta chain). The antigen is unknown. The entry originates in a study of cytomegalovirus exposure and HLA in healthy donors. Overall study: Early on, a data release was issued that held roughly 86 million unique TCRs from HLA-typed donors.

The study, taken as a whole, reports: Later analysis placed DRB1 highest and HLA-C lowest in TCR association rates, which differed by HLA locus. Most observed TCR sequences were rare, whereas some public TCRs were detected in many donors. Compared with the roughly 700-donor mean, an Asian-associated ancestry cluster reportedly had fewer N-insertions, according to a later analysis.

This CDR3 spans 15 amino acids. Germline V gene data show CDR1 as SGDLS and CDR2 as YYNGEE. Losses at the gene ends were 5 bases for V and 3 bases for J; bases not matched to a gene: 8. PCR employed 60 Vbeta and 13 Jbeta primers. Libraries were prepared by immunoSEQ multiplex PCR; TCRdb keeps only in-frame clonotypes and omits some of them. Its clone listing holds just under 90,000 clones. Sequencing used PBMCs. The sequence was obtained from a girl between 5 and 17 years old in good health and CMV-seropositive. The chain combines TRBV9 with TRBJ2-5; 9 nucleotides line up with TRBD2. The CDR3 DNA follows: TGTGCCAGCAGTAACGCCGCGGGGGGGAAAGAGACCCAGTACTTC. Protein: CASSNAAGGKETQYF.